These 25 T cell receptor beta chains were all obtained from the same sample, sequenced in a study of cytomegalovirus exposure and HLA in healthy donors. Some clones are missing from TCRdb's copy, which holds only in-frame ones; the method was immunoSEQ multiplex PCR. The sample contains tens of thousands of clones, approximately 93% of which appear only once. Sequencing was carried out using PBMCs. Receptors originate from a woman under 30 in good health and CMV-seronegative.

V gene TRBV7-3 combines with J gene TRBJ1-4; TRBD1 agrees at 8 bases. There are 14 residues in the CDR3. Germline-derived CDR1 and CDR2 are SGHTA and FQGTGA. The V and J ends lost 11 bases and 3 bases, in that order; junction bases with no gene match: 8. Written as DNA, the CDR3 is TGTGCCGGGGCCAGGGGGCAGTCTAATGAAAAACTGTTTTTT. This sequence encodes CAGARGQSNEKLFF. The whole variable domain, filled in from reference TRBV7-3 and TRBJ1-4, reads GAGVSQTPSNKVTEKGKYVELRCDPISGHTALYWYRQSLGQGPEFLIYFQGTGAADDSGLPNDRFFAVRPEGSVSTLKIQRTERGDSAVYLCAGARGQSNEKLFFGSGTQLSVL.

The chain is built from TRBV6-6 and TRBJ2-2; D might be TRBD1 (6 bases). CDR1 and CDR2 from the germline V gene are MNHNY and SVGAGI (reference sequence). The V end was cut by 5 bases, the J end by 4 bases, with 8 bases between. The CDR3 consists of 13 residues. Written as DNA, the CDR3 is TGTGCCAGCAGTCAGGGGAGCACCGGGGAGCTGTTTTTT. Encoded protein: CASSQGSTGELFF.

This chain links TRBV27 with TRBJ2-7; 10 positions match TRBD1. V lost 3 bases to trimming and J lost 2 bases; unmatched junction nucleotides: 4. Germline loops: CDR1 MNHEY, CDR2 SMNVEV (reference sequence). The CDR3 is 15 residues long. CDR3 DNA: TGTGCCAGCAGTTTTGGGACAGGGGTGGCCTACGAGCAGTACGTC. Its translation: CASSFGTGVAYEQYV.

This clone appeared once. The rearrangement links TRBV27 to TRBJ2-7; 9 nucleotides match TRBD1. Germline V gene lookup returns CDR1 MNHEY and CDR2 SMNVEV (reference sequence). CDR3 size: 16 residues. V lost 5 bases, J lost 4 bases, and 12 bases stayed unmatched. The CDR3 nucleotides read TGTGCCAGCAGTCCTTACGGGACAGGGAGGGGTTACGAGCAGTACGTC. It yields the protein CASSPYGTGRGYEQYV.

This rearrangement joins TRBV7-8 to TRBJ1-5, with D possibly TRBD1 on 6 matching bases. The CDR3 runs to 15 residues. The germline gives CDR1 SGHVS, CDR2 FQNEAQ. The germline V and J ends were trimmed by 5 bases and 4 bases, with 15 bases remaining between them. The CDR3 DNA reads TGTGCCAGCAGCCCAGCAGGGACACCGAATCAGCCCCAGCATTTT. The encoded protein is CASSPAGTPNQPQHF.

The rearrangement uses TRBV10-3 and TRBJ2-3, with 7 nucleotides matching TRBD2. After removal of 10 bases from V and 1 base from J, the junction contained 11 bases not matched to a gene. This CDR3 comprises 15 residues. Germline CDR1 and CDR2: ENHRY and SYGVKD. Here the CDR3 DNA reads TGTGCCACCCGGGGGGAGTTTGCCGGCACAGATACGCAGTATTTT. It codes for CATRGEFAGTDTQYF.

Here the CDR3 DNA reads TGTGCCAGCAGCTTGGGACAGAACTACGAGCAGTACGTC. Its protein product is CASSLGQNYEQYV. V is TRBV5-5 and J is TRBJ2-7, with D possibly TRBD1 on 5 matching bases. The CDR3 sequence is 13 residues long. Germline values: CDR1 SGHKS, CDR2 YYEKEE (reference sequence). V shed 0 bases and J shed 3 bases, with 7 bases lying between them.

This clone appeared once. The chain couples TRBV27 to TRBJ1-2; 8 bases line up with TRBD1. Germline lookup yields CDR1 MNHEY and CDR2 SMNVEV (reference sequence). Unmatched junction bases numbered 1, after V lost 8 bases and J lost 2 bases. The CDR3 is 12 amino acids. This CDR3 reads CASQGANYGYTF. The CDR3, as DNA: TGTGCCAGCCAGGGGGCGAACTATGGCTACACCTTC.

The rearrangement links TRBV6-1 to TRBJ1-1, with 8 nucleotides matching TRBD1. The germline V gene encodes CDR1 MNHNS and CDR2 SASEGT. J was trimmed by 2 bases and V by 7 bases; bases with no gene match: 6. The CDR3 runs to 14 residues. The CDR3 DNA is TGTGCCAGCAAAAACTCAGGGGGCAACACTGAAGCTTTCTTT. Amino acids: CASKNSGGNTEAFF.

This chain's CDR3 is CASSLAPRTVGYGYTF. The DNA of the CDR3 is TGCGCCAGCAGCTTGGCCCCTCGGACAGTGGGATATGGCTACACCTTC. The rearrangement links TRBV5-1 to TRBJ1-2; D may be TRBD1 (6 bases). V lost 0 bases, J lost 5 bases, and 17 bases lay in between. This CDR3 comprises 16 residues. CDR1 and CDR2 from the germline V gene are SGHRS and YFSETQ.

This sequence joins TRBV7-6 and TRBJ2-7; perhaps TRBD2 as D (5 bases). From germline, CDR1 is SGHVS and CDR2 FNYEAQ. Trimming cost V 3 bases and J 1 base, with 13 bases left between them. The CDR3 length is 15 residues. CDR3 nucleotides: TGTGCCAGCAGCTTCAGATCGGGGTTTTCCTACGAGCAGTACTTC. Protein sequence: CASSFRSGFSYEQYF.

The CDR3 loop reads CASSYGGTEKLFF. The CDR3 DNA is TGTGCCAGCAGTTACGGAGGGACCGAAAAACTGTTTTTT. V usage is TRBV6-5 and J usage is TRBJ1-4; D perhaps matches TRBD1 (5 bases). Trimming cost V 2 bases and J 8 bases, with 9 bases left between them. CDR3 size: 13 residues. Germline CDR1 MNHEY, CDR2 SVGAGI.

The chain couples TRBV7-9 to TRBJ2-3; 11 bases agree with TRBD2. Germline loops: CDR1 SEHNR, CDR2 FQNEAQ (reference sequence). J lost 6 bases, V lost 3 bases, and 8 bases had no gene match. CDR3 length: 16 residues. CDR3 nucleotide sequence: TGTGCCAGCAGCTTCCTAGCGGGGGGAGTTTCGGATACGCAGTATTTT. The encoded protein is CASSFLAGGVSDTQYF.

CDR3 DNA: TGTGCCAGCAAACTCAGACAGCTGAACACTGAAGCTTTCTTT. Its protein product is CASKLRQLNTEAFF. This chain joins TRBV2 and TRBJ1-1, with D maybe TRBD1 (5 bases). CDR3 length equals 14 residues. Germline CDR1 SNHLY, CDR2 FYNNEI. The V and J ends lost 7 bases and 0 bases respectively, with 12 bases between them.

The chain carries TRBV2 and TRBJ2-7; tentative D call: TRBD1 (6 bases). The CDR3 is 12 amino acids. V was shortened by 4 bases and J by 2 bases, with 6 bases between the two germline ends. The germline CDR1 and CDR2 sequences are SNHLY and FYNNEI. CDR3 sequence reads: CASSGTAYEQYF. As DNA, the CDR3 is TGTGCCAGCAGTGGGACAGCCTACGAGCAGTACTTC.

V and J are TRBV7-2 and TRBJ2-3; the match to TRBD2 covers 16 bases. The germline V gene has CDR1 SGHTA and CDR2 FQGNSA. The CDR3 consists of 17 residues. V lost 4 bases to trimming and J lost 5 bases; unmatched junction nucleotides: 6. The CDR3 DNA sequence: TGTGCCAGCAGCTCCCGGGGACTAGCGGGGGGGCGAGATACGCAGTATTTT. Residues: CASSSRGLAGGRDTQYF.

The J gene is TRBJ2-5, the V gene TRBV5-4; D gene uncertain. The V gene's germline CDR1 is SGHNT and CDR2 YYREEE (reference sequence). V shed 1 base and J shed 5 bases, with 12 bases lying between them. CDR3 length: 14 amino acids. In DNA, the CDR3 is TGTGCCAGCAGCTTGTATACCTTCGGGGAGACCCAGTACTTC. It is translated as CASSLYTFGETQYF. Drawing the rest from reference TRBV5-4 and TRBJ2-5, the complete variable domain is ETGVTQSPTHLIKTRGQQVTLRCSSQSGHNTVSWYQQALGQGPQFIFQYYREEENGRGNFPPRFSGLQFPNYSSELNVNALELDDSALYLCASSLYTFGETQYFGPGTRLLVL.

The chain recombines TRBV4-2 with TRBJ2-3; D is undetermined. Germline assignment: CDR1 LGHNA and CDR2 YNFKEQ. V was pared by 0 bases and J by 8 bases, with 15 bases between. The length of the CDR3 is 15 residues. CDR3 loop: CASSQDQLAGGTQYF. The CDR3 DNA is TGTGCCAGCAGCCAAGATCAGTTGGCCGGCGGTACGCAGTATTTT.

The V gene is TRBV6-5, the J gene TRBJ2-1; 8 positions match TRBD2. This CDR3 is 14 amino acids long. Trimming took 4 bases from V and 9 from J; bases not matched to a gene: 8. The V gene's germline CDR1 is MNHEY and CDR2 SVGAGI. CDR3 sequence reads: CASSSSGGEFEQFF. CDR3 sequence (DNA): TGTGCCAGCAGTTCAAGCGGGGGTGAATTTGAGCAGTTCTTC.

The chain uses TRBV19 and TRBJ1-5, with TRBD1 matching over 10 bases. Germline assignment: CDR1 LNHDA and CDR2 SQIVND (reference sequence). V lost 5 bases and J lost 4; bases outside the gene matches: 11. This CDR3 comprises 17 residues. The CDR3 loop reads CASSGGSGTGENQPQHF. The CDR3 bases are TGTGCCAGTAGTGGAGGATCCGGGACAGGGGAGAATCAGCCCCAGCATTTT.

The V gene is TRBV28, the J gene TRBJ2-5; 8 nucleotides line up with TRBD2. CDR3 length: 14 residues. V shed 3 bases and J 6 bases; nucleotides not matched to a gene: 6. The germline CDR1 and CDR2 sequences are MDHEN and SYDVKM. The CDR3 here is CASSFLRGGQTQYF. In nucleotides, the CDR3 is TGTGCCAGCAGTTTTCTCCGGGGGGGGCAGACCCAGTACTTC.

This chain uses TRBV15 with TRBJ1-1; perhaps TRBD1 as D (5 bases). Germline CDR1 is LNHNV and CDR2 is YYDKDF (reference sequence). The V and J ends lost 2 bases and 1 base respectively, with 8 bases between them. This CDR3 comprises 14 residues. The CDR3 sequence: CATSRPDRNTEAFF. CDR3 bases: TGTGCCACCAGCAGACCAGACAGGAACACTGAAGCTTTCTTT.

The V gene is TRBV5-4, the J gene TRBJ2-3; the D gene is possibly TRBD2 (7 bases). Germline CDR1 SGHNT, CDR2 YYREEE (reference sequence). The CDR3 spans 15 residues. The germline V and J ends were trimmed by 1 base and 4 bases, with 13 bases remaining between them. The CDR3 DNA reads as TGTGCCAGCAGCTTGAGGGGGGGTGGTCCAGATACGCAGTATTTT. As protein: CASSLRGGGPDTQYF.

This clone was seen just once. This chain joins TRBV30 and TRBJ2-7; 9 bases match TRBD1. The CDR3 is made up of 11 amino acids. Trimming took 5 bases from V and 4 from J; bases not matched to a gene: 0. The germline V gene encodes CDR1 GTSNPN and CDR2 SVGIG (reference sequence). The CDR3 region is CAWGTGYEQYV. CDR3 in DNA: TGTGCCTGGGGGACAGGGTACGAGCAGTACGTC.

The gene calls are TRBV5-6 and TRBJ1-2, with D unresolved. Germline values: CDR1 SGHDT, CDR2 YYEEEE. V was trimmed by 0 bases and J by 5 bases, leaving 8 bases between them. This CDR3 region has 13 residues. The DNA for the CDR3 is TGTGCCAGCAGCTTGGGCAGGATTTATGGCTACACCTTC. Its translation: CASSLGRIYGYTF.